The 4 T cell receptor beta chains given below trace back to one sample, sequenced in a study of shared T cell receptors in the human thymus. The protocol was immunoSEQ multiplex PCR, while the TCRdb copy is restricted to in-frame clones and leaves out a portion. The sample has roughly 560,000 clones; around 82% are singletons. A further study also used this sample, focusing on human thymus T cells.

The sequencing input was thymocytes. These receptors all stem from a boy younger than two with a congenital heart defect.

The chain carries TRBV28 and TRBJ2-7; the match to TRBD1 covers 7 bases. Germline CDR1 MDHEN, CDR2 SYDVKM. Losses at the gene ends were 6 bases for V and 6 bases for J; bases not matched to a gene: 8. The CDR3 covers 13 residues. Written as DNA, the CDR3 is TGTGCCAGCAGAGCAAAACAGGGGTGCGAGCAGTACTTC. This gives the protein CASRAKQGCEQYF.

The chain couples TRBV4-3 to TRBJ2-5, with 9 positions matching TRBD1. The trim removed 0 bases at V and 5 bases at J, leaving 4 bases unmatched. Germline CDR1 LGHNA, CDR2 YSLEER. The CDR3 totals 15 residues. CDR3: CASSQDGDREETQYF. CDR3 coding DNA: TGCGCCAGCAGCCAAGATGGGGACAGGGAGGAGACCCAGTACTTC.

The CDR3 DNA follows: TGTGCCAGCAGCTTGCCTAGCGGGAGTTTACCTGCGTCCTACGAGCAGTACTTC. Protein product: CASSLPSGSLPASYEQYF. The chain combines TRBV7-2 with TRBJ2-7, with 10 bases fitting TRBD2. In germline, CDR1 is SGHTA, CDR2 FQGNSA. Trimming removed 3 bases from V and 1 base from J; junction bases left unmatched: 12. The CDR3 has 18 amino acids.

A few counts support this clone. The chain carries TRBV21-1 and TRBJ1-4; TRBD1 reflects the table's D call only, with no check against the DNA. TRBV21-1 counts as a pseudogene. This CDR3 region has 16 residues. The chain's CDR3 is CASSKEGEPVNEKLFF. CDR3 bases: TGTGCCAGCAGCAAAGAGGGGGAACCGGTTAATGAAAAACTGTTTTTT.